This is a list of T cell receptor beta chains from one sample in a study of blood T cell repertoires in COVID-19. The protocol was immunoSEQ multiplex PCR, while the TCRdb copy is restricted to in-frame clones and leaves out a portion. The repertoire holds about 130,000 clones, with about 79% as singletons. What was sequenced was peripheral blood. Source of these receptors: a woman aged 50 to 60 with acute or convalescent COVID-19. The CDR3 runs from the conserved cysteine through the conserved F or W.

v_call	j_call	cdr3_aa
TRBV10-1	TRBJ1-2	CASSDRHDYGYTF
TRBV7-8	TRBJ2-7	CASSLDQGPYEQYF
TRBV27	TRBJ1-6	CASSRDNSPLHF
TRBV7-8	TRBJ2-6	CASSLNPSGANVLTF
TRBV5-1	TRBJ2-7	CASSLEPTGGGPIYEQYF
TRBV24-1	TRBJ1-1	CATSPGGLNTEAFF
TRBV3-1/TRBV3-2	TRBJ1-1	CASSPRSVPGRNGFF
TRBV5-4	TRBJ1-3	CASRRESGNTIYF
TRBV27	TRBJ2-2	CASSTSGGYTGELFF
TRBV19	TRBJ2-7	CASSRTESYEQYF
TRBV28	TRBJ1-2	CASSRIRPYGYTF
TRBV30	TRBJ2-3	CAWNPLAGERADTQYF
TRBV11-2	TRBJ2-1	CASSLDGSSRQFF
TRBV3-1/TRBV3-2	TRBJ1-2	CASSPHRNDPRTGRLTNYGYTF
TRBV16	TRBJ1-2	CASSQSQGGTNYGYTF
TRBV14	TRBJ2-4	CASSQALAGGRNIQYF
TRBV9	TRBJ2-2	CASSVDYTGELFF
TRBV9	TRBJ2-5	CASSKAGEGETQYF
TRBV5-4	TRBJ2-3	CASSPDTYTDTQYF
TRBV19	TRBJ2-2	CASSIDIGQGSNTGELFF
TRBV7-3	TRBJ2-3	CASSLGTGSADTQYF
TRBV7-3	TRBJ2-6	CASSQTPTALAAGANVLTF
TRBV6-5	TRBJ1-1	CASSQWGNGEAFF
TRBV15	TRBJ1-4	CATSANEGGWNEKLFF
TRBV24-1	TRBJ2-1	CATSDLGGLAGNNEQFF
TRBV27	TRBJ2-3	CASRSQGAPDTQYF
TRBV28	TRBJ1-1	CASASGLTRKGTEAFF
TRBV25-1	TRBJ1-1	CASSETAMNTEAFF
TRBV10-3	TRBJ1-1	CAISETDGGFNTEAFF
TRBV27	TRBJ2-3	CASRPSGGTQYF
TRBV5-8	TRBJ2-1	CASSFPTGVSYNEQFF
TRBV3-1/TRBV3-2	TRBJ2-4	CASSQSLAKNIQYF
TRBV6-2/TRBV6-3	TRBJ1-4	CASSYIEGANEKLFF
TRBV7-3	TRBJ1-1	CASSPGPEGQNMNTEAFF
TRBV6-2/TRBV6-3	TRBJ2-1	CASSYSWQGPYNEQFF
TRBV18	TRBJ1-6	CASSLQGNFSPLHF
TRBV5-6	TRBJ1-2	CASSQLRDYGYTF
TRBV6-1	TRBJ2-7	CASSGDRAHPYEQYF
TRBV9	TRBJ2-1	CASSALGSLAGAYNEQFF
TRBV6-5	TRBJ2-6	CASSIDSSGANVLTF
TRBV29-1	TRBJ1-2	CSVEDQGQDYGYTF
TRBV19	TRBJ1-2	CASSQGYGPNYGYTF
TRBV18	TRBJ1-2	CASSPPYLTGYGYTF
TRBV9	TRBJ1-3	CASILSGNTIYF
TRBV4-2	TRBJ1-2	CASSQGTGDYGYTF
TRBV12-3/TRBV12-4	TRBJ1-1	CASSLLSEAFF
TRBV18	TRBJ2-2	CASSQDSPTGELFF
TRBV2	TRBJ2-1	CASSAVHLSYNEQFF
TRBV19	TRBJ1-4	CASSIGTVNEKLFF
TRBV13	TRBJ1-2	CASSSQGARYGYTF
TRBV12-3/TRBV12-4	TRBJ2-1	CASSRGGEQFF
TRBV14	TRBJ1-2	CASSDDSNYGYTF
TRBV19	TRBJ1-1	CASKGTPIWGTEAFF
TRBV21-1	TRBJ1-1	CASSKSSHSNLTPKIAEAFF